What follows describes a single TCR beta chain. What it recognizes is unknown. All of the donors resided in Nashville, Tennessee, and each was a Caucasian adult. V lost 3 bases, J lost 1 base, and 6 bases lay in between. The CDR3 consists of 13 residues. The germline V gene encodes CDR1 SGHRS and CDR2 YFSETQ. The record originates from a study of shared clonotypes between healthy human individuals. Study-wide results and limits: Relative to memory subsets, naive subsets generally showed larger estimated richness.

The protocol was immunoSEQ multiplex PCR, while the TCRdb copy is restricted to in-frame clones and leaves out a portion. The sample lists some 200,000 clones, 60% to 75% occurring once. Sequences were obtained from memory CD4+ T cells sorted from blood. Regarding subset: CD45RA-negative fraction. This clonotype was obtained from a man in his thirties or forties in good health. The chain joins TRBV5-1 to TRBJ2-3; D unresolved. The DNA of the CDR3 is TGCGCCAGCAGCTGGTTCGGCACAGATACGCAGTATTTT. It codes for CASSWFGTDTQYF.